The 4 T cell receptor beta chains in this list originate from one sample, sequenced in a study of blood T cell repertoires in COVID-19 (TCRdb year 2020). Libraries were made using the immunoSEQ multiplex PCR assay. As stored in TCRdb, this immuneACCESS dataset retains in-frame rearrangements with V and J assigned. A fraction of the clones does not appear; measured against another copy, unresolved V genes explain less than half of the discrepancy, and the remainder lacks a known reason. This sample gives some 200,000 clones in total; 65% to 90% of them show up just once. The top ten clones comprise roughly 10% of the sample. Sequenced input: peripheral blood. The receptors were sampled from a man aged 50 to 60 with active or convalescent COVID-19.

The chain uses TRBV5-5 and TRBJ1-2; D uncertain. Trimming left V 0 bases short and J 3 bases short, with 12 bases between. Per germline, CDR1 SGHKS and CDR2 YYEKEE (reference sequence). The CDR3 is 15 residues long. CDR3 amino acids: CASSLEVGGYYGYTF. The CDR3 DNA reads TGTGCCAGCAGCTTGGAAGTCGGCGGGTACTATGGCTACACCTTC. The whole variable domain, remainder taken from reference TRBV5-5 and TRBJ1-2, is DAGVTQSPTHLIKTRGQQVTLRCSPISGHKSVSWYQQVLGQGPQFIFQYYEKEERGRGNFPDRFSARQFPNYSSELNVNALLLGDSALYLCASSLEVGGYYGYTFGSGTRLTVV.

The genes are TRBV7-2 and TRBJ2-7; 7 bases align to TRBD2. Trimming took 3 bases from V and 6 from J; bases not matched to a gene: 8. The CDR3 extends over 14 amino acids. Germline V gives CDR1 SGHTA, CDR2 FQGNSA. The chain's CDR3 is CASSFAGVLSEQYF. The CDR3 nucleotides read TGTGCCAGCAGCTTTGCGGGAGTGTTAAGCGAGCAGTACTTC.

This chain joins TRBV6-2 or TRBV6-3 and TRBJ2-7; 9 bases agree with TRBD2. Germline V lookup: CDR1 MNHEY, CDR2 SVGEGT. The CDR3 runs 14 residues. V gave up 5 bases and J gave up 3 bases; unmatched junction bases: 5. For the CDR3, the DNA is TGTGCCAGCAGTCCGGGGACTAGCAGCTACGAGCAGTACTTC. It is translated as CASSPGTSSYEQYF.

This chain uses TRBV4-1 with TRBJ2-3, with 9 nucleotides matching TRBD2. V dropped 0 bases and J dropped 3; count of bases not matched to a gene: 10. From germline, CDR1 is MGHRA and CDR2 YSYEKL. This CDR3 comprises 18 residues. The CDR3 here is CASSQEGGLAGLTDTQYF. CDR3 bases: TGCGCCAGCAGCCAAGAAGGCGGTCTAGCGGGGTTGACAGATACGCAGTATTTT.